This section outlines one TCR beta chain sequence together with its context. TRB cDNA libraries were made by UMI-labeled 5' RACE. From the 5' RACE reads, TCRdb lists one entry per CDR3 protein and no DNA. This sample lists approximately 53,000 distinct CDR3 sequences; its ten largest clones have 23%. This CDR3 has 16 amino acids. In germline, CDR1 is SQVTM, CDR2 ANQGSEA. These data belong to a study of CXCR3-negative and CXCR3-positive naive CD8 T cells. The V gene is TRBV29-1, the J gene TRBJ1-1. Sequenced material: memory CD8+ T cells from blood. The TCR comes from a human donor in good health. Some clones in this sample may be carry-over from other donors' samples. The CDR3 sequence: CSVGGGILNMNTEAFF.